These 21 T cell receptor beta chains were all obtained from the same sample, sequenced in a study of OX40 agonist ivuxolimab in advanced cancers. Repertoires were generated with immunoSEQ multiplex PCR, while TCRdb's copy carries only in-frame clones and drops some. Seen here are 45,000 to 50,000 clones, more than 70% observed once, and the top ten hold roughly 12%. Material: CD4+ or CD8+ T cells sorted from blood, obtained in a trial of the OX40 agonist ivuxolimab. The origin of the receptors is an adult with an advanced solid tumor such as melanoma, head and neck, liver or kidney cancer.

The V and J genes are TRBV4-3 and TRBJ1-2; a weak D match, TRBD1 (6 bases). The CDR3 is made up of 15 amino acids. V lost 0 bases, J lost 2 bases, and 10 bases lay in between. CDR1 and CDR2 (germline): LGHNA, YSLEER. The CDR3 DNA follows: TGCGCCAGCAGCCAAGAATCAGGGGCGAACTATGGCTACACCTTC. As protein: CASSQESGANYGYTF.

The gene calls are TRBV15 and TRBJ1-1; 7 bases are shared with TRBD1. This CDR3 spans 16 amino acids. CDR1 is LNHNV and CDR2 is YYDKDF in the germline V gene (reference sequence). V gave up 5 bases and J gave up 6 bases; unmatched junction bases: 15. DNA of the CDR3: TGTGCCACCAGCCGTAGCCGACAGGGAAGAGGTGCTGAAGCTTTCTTT. Protein sequence: CATSRSRQGRGAEAFF.

V usage is TRBV27 and J usage is TRBJ2-1; tentative D call: TRBD1 (6 bases). Germline assignment: CDR1 MNHEY and CDR2 SMNVEV (reference sequence). Between the trimmed V and J ends, which lost 0 bases and 3 bases, there was a span of 15 bases. This CDR3 spans 17 amino acids. CDR3 sequence: CASSLSYRTVLYNEQFF. The CDR3 nucleotides are TGTGCCAGCAGTTTATCCTATCGGACAGTTCTCTACAATGAGCAGTTCTTC.

The CDR3 DNA reads as TGTGCCAGCTCACCCCCTTATAATGAAAAACTGTTTTTT. This codes for CASSPPYNEKLFF. This chain joins TRBV18 and TRBJ1-4; the D is unclear. The CDR3 is made up of 13 amino acids. Per germline, CDR1 KGHSH and CDR2 LQKENI. Between the trimmed V and J ends, which lost 3 bases and 4 bases, there was a span of 6 bases.

V and J are TRBV5-4 and TRBJ1-4, with D maybe TRBD1 (6 bases). Trimming cost V 5 bases and J 8 bases, with 13 bases left between them. This CDR3 is built from 13 residues. In germline, CDR1 is SGHNT, CDR2 YYREEE (reference sequence). DNA of the CDR3: TGTGCCAGCAGTCAGGAGGGGGAAGAAAAACTGTTTTTT. This translates into CASSQEGEEKLFF. Complete variable domain (other parts from reference TRBV5-4 and TRBJ1-4): ETGVTQSPTHLIKTRGQQVTLRCSSQSGHNTVSWYQQALGQGPQFIFQYYREEENGRGNFPPRFSGLQFPNYSSELNVNALELDDSALYLCASSQEGEEKLFFGSGTQLSVL.

This chain connects TRBV23-1 to TRBJ1-1; the D is unclear. TRBV23-1 is an ORF for which the function is uncertain. V lost 3 bases and J 3 bases, leaving 8 bases between the germline ends. The CDR3 consists of 13 residues. DNA for the CDR3: TGCGCCAGCAGTCACAGCCCTTACACTGAAGCTTTCTTT. Its protein product is CASSHSPYTEAFF.

The chain has TRBV13 and TRBJ2-1, with D uncertain. Trimming left V 0 bases short and J 0 bases short, with 12 bases between. CDR1 and CDR2 from the germline V gene are PRHDT and FYEKMQ (reference sequence). The CDR3 sequence is 17 residues long. DNA of the CDR3: TGTGCCAGCAGCTTAGGCCGTGGATCTAGCTCCTACAATGAGCAGTTCTTC. Its translation: CASSLGRGSSSYNEQFF.

V gene TRBV11-2 combines with J gene TRBJ2-1; no firm D call. Germline lookup yields CDR1 SGHAT and CDR2 FQNNGV. The ends were cut back, 5 bases at V and 1 base at J, with 6 bases in the middle. There are 13 residues in the CDR3. Here the CDR3 reads CASSPASYNEQFF. Here the CDR3 DNA reads TGTGCCAGCAGCCCGGCGTCCTACAATGAGCAGTTCTTC.

Here the CDR3 reads CASSQREGRDTEAFF. The CDR3 DNA sequence: TGCGCCAGCAGCCAACGTGAGGGTCGGGACACTGAAGCTTTCTTT. The chain links TRBV4-1 to TRBJ1-1; no definite D call. The CDR3 covers 15 residues. CDR1 and CDR2 from the germline V gene are MGHRA and YSYEKL. Trimming left V 2 bases short and J 3 bases short, with 13 bases between.

V and J are TRBV5-4 and TRBJ1-1, with D possibly being TRBD1 (6 bases). This CDR3 has 15 residues. The germline V gene encodes CDR1 SGHNT and CDR2 YYREEE (reference sequence). Trimming removed 4 bases at V and 4 bases at J, with 17 bases between. CDR3 sequence: CASSPDGLGGTEAFF. Here the CDR3 DNA reads TGTGCCAGCAGCCCCGACGGTCTAGGGGGCACTGAAGCTTTCTTT.

The count of this clone is one. The chain has TRBV9 and TRBJ2-1, with TRBD2 matching over 8 bases. V lost 3 bases and J lost 8; bases outside the gene matches: 13. The germline V gene encodes CDR1 SGDLS and CDR2 YYNGEE. CDR3 size: 16 residues. This CDR3 reads CASSGGLTGGQDEQFF. CDR3 DNA sequence: TGTGCCAGCAGCGGGGGACTGACGGGAGGGCAGGATGAGCAGTTCTTC.

This clone is deemed medium-sized. The chain employs TRBV6-1 and TRBJ1-1; 8 nucleotides agree with TRBD1. This CDR3 has 15 residues. CDR1 and CDR2 from the germline V gene are MNHNS and SASEGT. J gave up 0 bases and V 2 bases, and 2 bases lay outside the gene matches. The CDR3: CASSEQTGVNTEAFF. In DNA form, the CDR3 reads TGTGCCAGCAGTGAACAGACAGGGGTGAACACTGAAGCTTTCTTT.

The chain uses TRBV7-2 and TRBJ2-1; D gene uncertain. The ends were cut back, 1 base at V and 9 bases at J, with 7 bases in the middle. Germline-derived CDR1 and CDR2 are SGHTA and FQGNSA. The CDR3 extends over 12 amino acids. The chain's CDR3 is CASSLGRVEQFF. The CDR3 nucleotides are TGTGCCAGCAGCTTAGGTAGGGTTGAGCAGTTCTTC.

In this sample, this clone turned up a few times. This sequence joins TRBV27 and TRBJ1-6, with 9 positions matching TRBD1. V dropped 3 bases and J dropped 7; count of bases not matched to a gene: 4. The CDR3 runs to 15 residues. Germline CDR1 reads MNHEY; CDR2 reads SMNVEV (reference sequence). The CDR3 sequence is CASSLWGQGNSPLHF. CDR3 in DNA: TGTGCCAGCAGTTTGTGGGGACAGGGAAATTCACCCCTCCACTTT.

This clone was detected once. V and J are TRBV5-6 and TRBJ2-5, with D unresolved. This CDR3 has 12 amino acids. V was clipped by 4 bases and J by 5 bases, with 9 bases between them. The germline gives CDR1 SGHDT, CDR2 YYEEEE. The CDR3, as DNA: TGTGCCAGCAGCCCCCTTGGGGAGACCCAGTACTTC. This translates into CASSPLGETQYF. Using reference TRBV5-6 and TRBJ2-5 for the parts outside the CDR3, the full variable domain is DAGVTQSPTHLIKTRGQQVTLRCSPKSGHDTVSWYQQALGQGPQFIFQYYEEEERQRGNFPDRFSGHQFPNYSSELNVNALLLGDSALYLCASSPLGETQYFGPGTRLLVL.

This chain connects TRBV4-1 to TRBJ2-7; no reliable D call. The CDR3 has 13 amino acids. Germline V gene data show CDR1 as MGHRA and CDR2 as YSYEKL. The V end lost 1 base, the J end lost 3 bases, and 7 bases lay between the germline ends. The CDR3 is CASSQGDRYEQYF. CDR3 in DNA: TGCGCCAGCAGCCAAGGCGATCGCTACGAGCAGTACTTC.

The chain carries TRBV29-1 and TRBJ1-2, with 7 bases that match TRBD1. The V gene end was trimmed by 3 bases and the J gene end by 1 base; junction bases not matched to a gene: 5. This CDR3 has 14 amino acids. The V gene's germline CDR1 is SQVTM and CDR2 ANQGSEA. In DNA, the CDR3 is TGCAGCGTTGAGGGGACAGCCTATAACTATGGCTACACCTTC. Translated: CSVEGTAYNYGYTF. The whole variable domain, filled in from reference TRBV29-1 and TRBJ1-2, reads SAVISQKPSRDICQRGTSLTIQCQVDSQVTMMFWYRQQPGQSLTLIATANQGSEATYESGFVIDKFPISRPNLTFSTLTVSNMSPEDSSIYLCSVEGTAYNYGYTFGSGTRLTVV.

This chain connects TRBV13 to TRBJ2-1, with D unresolved. Per the germline V gene, CDR1 is PRHDT and CDR2 is FYEKMQ (reference sequence). Deletions cut 1 base from V and 8 bases from J, with 6 bases between. The CDR3 is made up of 12 amino acids. CDR3 loop: CASSLETDEQFF. DNA of the CDR3: TGTGCCAGCAGCTTAGAGACGGATGAGCAGTTCTTC.

The J gene is TRBJ2-7, the V gene TRBV7-2; TRBD1 matches at 7 bases. Looked up from germline, CDR1 is SGHTA and CDR2 is FQGNSA. The CDR3 length is 13 residues. Trimming cost V 5 bases and J 7 bases; bases outside gene matches: 8. CDR3 residues: CASSPLDRAEQYF. DNA for the CDR3: TGTGCCAGCAGCCCCCTCGACAGGGCGGAGCAGTACTTC.

The chain uses TRBV7-9 and TRBJ2-7; D call uncertain. The V end was cut by 5 bases, the J end by 3 bases, with 14 bases between. CDR1 SEHNR and CDR2 FQNEAQ come from the germline V gene (reference sequence). The CDR3 has 14 residues. The CDR3 is CASSQAGPSYEQYF. CDR3 in DNA: TGTGCCAGCAGCCAGGCCGGACCGAGCTACGAGCAGTACTTC. Filled out from reference TRBV7-9 and TRBJ2-7, the complete variable domain reads DTGVSQNPRHKITKRGQNVTFRCDPISEHNRLYWYRQTLGQGPEFLTYFQNEAQLEKSRLLSDRFSAERPKGSFSTLEIQRTEQGDSAMYLCASSQAGPSYEQYFGPGTRLTVT.

The rearrangement links TRBV19 to TRBJ1-4, with D perhaps TRBD1 (5 bases). The CDR3 length is 16 residues. CDR1 and CDR2 (germline): LNHDA, SQIVND (reference sequence). Trimming left V 10 bases short and J 7 bases short, with 25 bases between. The CDR3, as DNA: TGTGCCACCCACGACCCAAGGGGAGGTTTGCGTGAAAAACTGTTTTTT. It translates to CATHDPRGGLREKLFF.